In this sample, the clone carrying this T cell receptor (beta chain) turned up a few times. Its antigen is not known. There were TCR beta CDR3 regions amplified from RNA transcripts. First-round RT-PCR of the TCR CDR3 relied on the HTBI primer set. MiXCR, run by TCRdb on the multiplex PCR reads, gives a single entry per CDR3 protein. The table lists roughly 800,000 distinct CDR3 sequences, around 39% of them singletons, with over 8% in the top ten. These data originate in a study of T cells in Graves' hyperthyroidism and ophthalmopathy. Study at large: The initial diagnosis was the point when peripheral blood was collected, ahead of any treatment.

CDR1 DFQATT and CDR2 SNEGSKA come from the germline V gene (reference sequence). Deletions cut 2 bases from V and 8 bases from J, with 12 bases between. This CDR3 comprises 12 residues. Study-wide points: Separation of ophthalmopathy from stable hyperthyroidism was achieved by a 13 V-J model.

This clonotype originated in a man aged 18 to 30 with Graves' hyperthyroidism. The chain combines TRBV20-1 with TRBJ1-1; weak D call: TRBD1 (5 bases). Input material: blood. The chain's CDR3 is CSARRGGGEAFF. The CDR3 coding sequence is TGCAGTGCTAGAAGGGGTGGTGGGGAAGCTTTCTTT.